This T cell receptor beta chain was sequenced in a study of identical twins. This clonotype was seen only a few times. Germline V lookup: CDR1 GTSNPN, CDR2 SVGIG (reference sequence). The V gene end was trimmed by 2 bases and the J gene end by 4 bases; junction bases not matched to a gene: 4. The CDR3 totals 13 residues. TCRdb re-called the 5' RACE reads with MiXCR, one entry per CDR3 protein. The sample shows about 100,000 distinct CDR3 sequences, just under 6% of them seen only once. This receptor was taken from a woman in her fifties or sixties in good health. Sequencing was done on a sample of memory T cells sorted from blood. The chain links TRBV30 to TRBJ1-2, with 7 bases identical to TRBD1. As DNA, the CDR3 is TGTGCCTGGAGTTTAGGGACAGTCTATGGCTACACCTTC. This codes for CAWSLGTVYGYTF.